This TCR beta chain was captured by sequencing in a study of identifying expanded T cells in peripheral blood. The study's findings and limits: Over about two and four weeks, about 15 and 18 clones changed, versus 1.2 between replicates. Clone count variance between roughly 2-week samples rose with total template count.

In its sample, this clone was seen a few times. No antigen is known for it. This sample includes further DNA sequences coding for the same CDR3. CDR3 length: 13 residues. Germline assignment: CDR1 SNHLY and CDR2 FYNNEI. V lost 4 bases and J lost 2; bases outside the gene matches: 1. Assay: immunoSEQ multiplex PCR; the TCRdb copy retains only in-frame clones and omits some. The sample has roughly 100,000 clones, approximately 90% seen once; the top ten hold approximately 16%. Collection occurred without any documented infections or immune events in donors. Sequencing was performed on blood. This receptor was taken from a person between 18 and 75 years old in good health. The chain links TRBV2 to TRBJ1-1, with 7 nucleotides matching TRBD1. CDR3 sequence reads: CASSGDRNTEAFF. In DNA, the CDR3 is TGTGCCAGCAGTGGGGACAGAAACACTGAAGCTTTCTTT.